These 26 T cell receptor beta chains were sequenced from one sample in a study of T cell changes during pregnancy in multiple sclerosis. Profiled with immunoSEQ multiplex PCR; TCRdb holds only in-frame clones, not every one. Among about 51,000 clones listed, 85% to 95% were seen once. Sample: CD4+ T cells from peripheral blood mononuclear cells, taken in the third trimester of pregnancy. The origin of the receptors is a female donor with multiple sclerosis, enrolled in a pregnancy study.

V usage is TRBV7-2 and J usage is TRBJ2-7; 9 bases agree with TRBD1. The CDR3 runs 15 residues. Germline CDR1 is SGHTA and CDR2 is FQGNSA. The V gene end was trimmed by 7 bases and the J gene end by 4 bases; junction bases not matched to a gene: 11. CDR3 sequence: CASTPVGTGIYEQYF. Written as DNA, the CDR3 is TGTGCCAGCACCCCCGTCGGGACAGGGATTTACGAGCAGTACTTC.

This chain links TRBV11-2 with TRBJ2-5; 8 nucleotides match TRBD1. Trimming removed 4 bases from V and 2 bases from J; junction bases left unmatched: 0. CDR3 length: 13 residues. CDR1 and CDR2 from the germline V gene are SGHAT and FQNNGV. The CDR3 reads CASSWTGQETQYF. CDR3 DNA sequence: TGTGCCAGCAGCTGGACAGGGCAAGAGACCCAGTACTTC. The full variable domain, rest sourced from reference TRBV11-2 and TRBJ2-5, is EAGVAQSPRYKIIEKRQSVAFWCNPISGHATLYWYQQILGQGPKLLIQFQNNGVVDDSQLPKDRFSAERLKGVDSTLKIQPAKLEDSAVYLCASSWTGQETQYFGPGTRLLVL.

CDR3 protein: CASSLGEGLAGGTGYNEQFF. CDR3 sequence (DNA): TGTGCCAGCAGTTTGGGGGAGGGACTAGCGGGAGGAACAGGGTACAATGAGCAGTTCTTC. V is TRBV28 and J is TRBJ2-1; 15 nucleotides match TRBD2. The CDR3 covers 20 residues. CDR1 is MDHEN, CDR2 SYDVKM, per germline. Losses at the gene ends were 3 bases for V and 4 bases for J; bases not matched to a gene: 13.

The rearrangement joins TRBV6-5 to TRBJ2-3; TRBD2 agrees at 7 bases. Germline V gene data show CDR1 as MNHEY and CDR2 as SVGAGI. The CDR3 loop spans 15 amino acids. V lost 6 bases to trimming and J lost 5 bases; unmatched junction nucleotides: 11. In DNA, the CDR3 is TGTGCCAGCAGCTTGGGGTCTAGCGGCCGAGATACGCAGTATTTT. It is translated as CASSLGSSGRDTQYF.

V usage is TRBV28 and J usage is TRBJ1-5; D unresolved. Germline V gives CDR1 MDHEN, CDR2 SYDVKM. Trimming left V 7 bases short and J 2 bases short, with 9 bases between. The CDR3 is made up of 13 amino acids. The DNA of the CDR3 is TGTGCCAGCACCCCTTCGGGCAATCAGCCCCAGCATTTT. It is translated as CASTPSGNQPQHF.

This rearrangement joins TRBV19 to TRBJ1-5, with D possibly TRBD1 on 5 matching bases. Between the trimmed V and J ends, which lost 3 bases and 7 bases, there was a span of 19 bases. The CDR3 loop spans 16 amino acids. In germline, CDR1 is LNHDA, CDR2 SQIVND (reference sequence). CDR3 DNA: TGTGCCAGTAGTATGCTCCTTATGGGTGGGGGGCAGCCCCAGCATTTT. Its protein product is CASSMLLMGGGQPQHF.

This chain links TRBV7-9 with TRBJ2-1, with D maybe TRBD1 (6 bases). The CDR3 contains 17 residues. Per the germline V gene, CDR1 is SEHNR and CDR2 is FQNEAQ (reference sequence). Trimming left V 1 base short and J 9 bases short, with 22 bases between. The CDR3 DNA reads as TGTGCCAGCAGCTTAGATCTCGGGACACCCAGGTCGGTTGAGCAGTTCTTC. Translated, it gives CASSLDLGTPRSVEQFF.

The table lists this clone with a count of one. The chain couples TRBV5-6 to TRBJ2-7; 8 bases are a match to TRBD1. V dropped 2 bases and J dropped 3; count of bases not matched to a gene: 4. CDR1 is SGHDT, CDR2 YYEEEE, per germline. The CDR3 is 14 amino acids. DNA for the CDR3: TGTGCCAGCAGCTTACAGGGGGTAGGCTACGAGCAGTACTTC. It encodes CASSLQGVGYEQYF.

The chain couples TRBV6-5 to TRBJ2-3, with D unresolved. The length of the CDR3 is 13 residues. V was cut by 2 bases and J by 4 bases, with 7 bases left in between. Germline V gene lookup returns CDR1 MNHEY and CDR2 SVGAGI. Here the CDR3 reads CASSYQAPDTQYF. In DNA form, the CDR3 reads TGTGCCAGCAGTTACCAGGCCCCAGATACGCAGTATTTT.

V gene TRBV2 combines with J gene TRBJ2-4; D unclear. The CDR3 has 14 residues. Per germline, CDR1 SNHLY and CDR2 FYNNEI. V lost 2 bases and J lost 7, with 12 bases in between. The CDR3 reads CASSELRGPNIQYF. For the CDR3, the DNA is TGTGCCAGCAGTGAATTACGAGGTCCCAACATTCAGTACTTC. Full variable domain (rest looked up from reference TRBV2 and TRBJ2-4): EPEVTQTPSHQVTQMGQEVILRCVPISNHLYFYWYRQILGQKVEFLVSFYNNEISEKSEIFDDQFSVERPDGSNFTLKIRSTKLEDSAMYFCASSELRGPNIQYFGAGTRLSVL.

This clone showed up just a few times. This chain connects TRBV6-5 to TRBJ1-2; TRBD1 matches 9 bases. CDR3 length: 13 residues. From germline, CDR1 is MNHEY and CDR2 SVGAGI. Trimming cost V 6 bases and J 7 bases; bases outside gene matches: 6. The CDR3 loop reads CASRRGQGGGYTF. The CDR3, as DNA: TGTGCCAGCAGAAGGGGACAGGGTGGTGGCTACACCTTC.

The chain employs TRBV11-2 and TRBJ2-3; 7 bases are shared with TRBD1. This CDR3 has 15 residues. After removal of 5 bases from V and 2 bases from J, the junction contained 7 bases not matched to a gene. Per germline, CDR1 SGHAT and CDR2 FQNNGV. CDR3 nucleotide sequence: TGTGCCAGCAGCCCGGACAGGTTATACACAGATACGCAGTATTTT. Translation gives CASSPDRLYTDTQYF.

The V call is TRBV5-1, the J call TRBJ2-3; TRBD2 agrees at 11 bases. There are 15 residues in the CDR3. Trimming at V came to 4 bases and at J to 5 bases, leaving 6 bases not matched to a gene. In germline, CDR1 is SGHRS, CDR2 YFSETQ. The CDR3 loop reads CASSLTSGTGDTQYF. DNA of the CDR3: TGCGCCAGCAGCCTGACTAGCGGGACAGGAGATACGCAGTATTTT.

The gene calls are TRBV19 and TRBJ2-7; a weak D match, TRBD1 (6 bases). There are 15 residues in the CDR3. Trimming removed 3 bases at V and 3 bases at J, with 15 bases between. CDR1 is LNHDA, CDR2 SQIVND, per germline (reference sequence). In DNA form, the CDR3 reads TGTGCCAGTAGTATCCCCCGAGGGACATACTACGAGCAGTACTTC. Amino acid sequence: CASSIPRGTYYEQYF.

This clone showed up just a few times. J is TRBJ1-1 and V is TRBV29-1; TRBD1 might be the D (6 bases). The germline V gene encodes CDR1 SQVTM and CDR2 ANQGSEA. CDR3 size: 13 residues. The V gene lost 6 bases and the J gene lost 5 bases, with 16 bases spanning the gap. The CDR3 region is CSVQEGGGTEAFF. The DNA of the CDR3 is TGCAGCGTCCAGGAGGGGGGGGGTACTGAAGCTTTCTTT.

This clone has more than one count but fewer than ten. The chain links TRBV2 to TRBJ2-7; 8 bases agree with TRBD1. Germline CDR1 SNHLY, CDR2 FYNNEI. The J segment lost 3 bases and the V segment lost 4 bases, leaving 5 bases of the junction unmatched. This CDR3 region has 14 residues. The CDR3 is CASSGGRGHYEQYF. The CDR3 DNA sequence: TGTGCCAGCAGTGGGGGCAGGGGGCACTACGAGCAGTACTTC.

V and J are TRBV30 and TRBJ2-1; 7 bases are shared with TRBD1. Trimming took 0 bases from V and 7 from J; bases not matched to a gene: 6. CDR3 length equals 14 residues. Germline lookup yields CDR1 GTSNPN and CDR2 SVGIG (reference sequence). The CDR3 region is CAWSVKGAGNEQFF. The DNA of the CDR3 is TGTGCCTGGAGTGTAAAGGGGGCGGGTAATGAGCAGTTCTTC.

The CDR3 region is CASSQTTSTDTQYF. In nucleotides, the CDR3 is TGCGCCAGCAGCCAGACAACTAGCACAGATACGCAGTATTTT. V and J are TRBV5-1 and TRBJ2-3, with unresolved D. This CDR3 is built from 14 residues. Germline V gene data show CDR1 as SGHRS and CDR2 as YFSETQ. V was clipped by 4 bases and J by 0 bases, with 9 bases between them.

V usage is TRBV5-4 and J usage is TRBJ1-1; 11 nucleotides agree with TRBD1. V lost 5 bases and J lost 4; bases outside the gene matches: 4. Germline V gene lookup returns CDR1 SGHNT and CDR2 YYREEE (reference sequence). The CDR3 spans 14 residues. The CDR3 nucleotides read TGTGCCAGCAGGGCGGACAGGGGGCTCACTGAAGCTTTCTTT. Translating gives CASRADRGLTEAFF.

The DNA for the CDR3 is TGTGCCAGCAGTGTACAGCAGAACAATCAGCCCCAGCATTTT. It is translated as CASSVQQNNQPQHF. This chain connects TRBV6-1 to TRBJ1-5, with D hard to call. This CDR3 comprises 14 residues. Germline CDR1 reads MNHNS; CDR2 reads SASEGT. The germline V and J ends were trimmed by 4 bases and 3 bases, with 10 bases remaining between them.

The V gene is TRBV5-1, the J gene TRBJ1-1; 8 bases are a match to TRBD1. Germline lookup yields CDR1 SGHRS and CDR2 YFSETQ. This CDR3 is built from 14 residues. V was pared by 4 bases and J by 7 bases, with 9 bases of the junction left unmatched. The CDR3 reads CASSISWTGYEAFF. CDR3 nucleotide sequence: TGCGCCAGCAGCATATCCTGGACAGGGTATGAAGCTTTCTTT.

As for this clone: This same CDR3 is encoded by further DNA sequences in the sample. The chain couples TRBV6-5 to TRBJ1-2, with a possible D match to TRBD1 (6 bases). The CDR3 totals 13 residues. V lost 4 bases and J lost 2, with 8 bases in between. Germline V gene sequence: CDR1 MNHEY, CDR2 SVGAGI. The CDR3 here is CASSSTGNYGYTF. The CDR3 nucleotides are TGTGCCAGCAGTTCTACAGGGAACTATGGCTACACCTTC.

J is TRBJ2-5 and V is TRBV4-1; TRBD2 is a possible D gene (6 bases). The J call may be in error: the DNA end matches TRBJ2-7 better. The CDR3 has 15 residues. Per the germline V gene, CDR1 is MGHRA and CDR2 is YSYEKL. CDR3 in DNA: TGCGCCAGCAGCCAAGATACTGTTAGCGGCTACGAGCAGTACTTC. As protein: CASSQDTVSGYEQYF.

The J gene is TRBJ1-4, the V gene TRBV27, with 7 bases matching TRBD1. This CDR3 has 14 residues. Germline V gene sequence: CDR1 MNHEY, CDR2 SMNVEV (reference sequence). V gave up 3 bases and J gave up 3 bases; unmatched junction bases: 1. Here the CDR3 DNA reads TGTGCCAGCAGTTTTCAGGGGGCTAATGAAAAACTGTTTTTT. The encoded protein is CASSFQGANEKLFF.

This chain joins TRBV28 and TRBJ1-2; 7 bases match TRBD1. The germline V gene encodes CDR1 MDHEN and CDR2 SYDVKM. The CDR3 contains 12 residues. V was clipped by 6 bases and J by 4 bases; unmatched bases: 2. For the CDR3, the DNA is TGTGCCAGCAGACAGGGGAGCTATGGCTACACCTTC. This encodes CASRQGSYGYTF.

The rearrangement links TRBV28 to TRBJ2-1; TRBD1 matches at 10 bases. The germline CDR1 and CDR2 sequences are MDHEN and SYDVKM. The V segment lost 6 bases and the J segment 7 bases; nucleotides outside the gene matches: 9. CDR3 length equals 15 residues. CDR3 DNA: TGTGCCAGCAGACACGGGACAGGGGCCTCTAATGAGCAGTTCTTC. Its protein product is CASRHGTGASNEQFF. The full variable domain, its missing parts supplied by reference TRBV28 and TRBJ2-1, is DVKVTQSSRYLVKRTGEKVFLECVQDMDHENMFWYRQDPGLGLRLIYFSYDVKMKEKGDIPEGYSVSREKKERFSLILESASTNQTSMYLCASRHGTGASNEQFFGPGTRLTVL.